Below, 23 T cell receptor beta chains from the same sample are listed, as sequenced in a study of blood T cell repertoires in COVID-19. Assay: immunoSEQ multiplex PCR; the TCRdb copy retains only in-frame clones and omits some. The data hold fewer than 400,000 clones, with just under 90% observed a single time. Specimen: PBMCs or T cells enriched from blood (not recorded which). The receptor set was obtained from a woman in her 30s who had recovered from COVID-19.

This clone was recorded once. The chain combines TRBV5-6 with TRBJ1-6, with D tentatively TRBD1 (6 bases). The CDR3 consists of 13 residues. V was clipped by 6 bases and J by 6 bases, with 10 bases between them. Per germline, CDR1 SGHDT and CDR2 YYEEEE. The CDR3 here is CASTTGSNSPLHF. CDR3 bases: TGTGCCAGCACCACAGGGTCTAATTCACCCCTCCACTTT.

This chain uses TRBV28 with TRBJ1-2; weak D call: TRBD1 (5 bases). The CDR3 has 12 amino acids. V was clipped by 7 bases and J by 13 bases, with 19 bases between them. The germline V gene encodes CDR1 MDHEN and CDR2 SYDVKM. The CDR3 loop reads CASTQMGGFFTF. The CDR3 DNA follows: TGTGCCAGCACCCAGATGGGGGGATTCTTCACCTTC.

This sequence joins TRBV5-1 and TRBJ1-5; possibly TRBD1 for D (6 bases). Germline CDR1 is SGHRS and CDR2 is YFSETQ. The CDR3 is 15 amino acids. V was trimmed by 0 bases and J by 4 bases, leaving 11 bases between them. The chain's CDR3 is CASSLEGGRNQPQHF. CDR3 DNA sequence: TGCGCCAGCAGCTTGGAAGGGGGTAGGAATCAGCCCCAGCATTTT.

This clone was seen more than once but under ten times. This chain connects TRBV9 to TRBJ1-2; 8 positions agree with TRBD1. CDR3 size: 14 residues. Trimming at V came to 6 bases and at J to 4 bases, leaving 8 bases not matched to a gene. CDR1 is SGDLS and CDR2 is YYNGEE in the germline V gene. In nucleotides, the CDR3 is TGTGCCAGCACCATAGAGGACAGGGCCTATGGCTACACCTTC. Translated, it gives CASTIEDRAYGYTF.

J is TRBJ1-3 and V is TRBV6-5; tentative D call: TRBD1 (6 bases). Germline CDR1 is MNHEY and CDR2 is SVGAGI. There are 13 residues in the CDR3. V lost 10 bases and J lost 4, with 14 bases in between. This CDR3 reads CATSPDSGNTIYF. The CDR3 DNA is TGTGCCACTAGCCCGGACAGCGGAAACACCATATATTTT.

The rearrangement uses TRBV2 and TRBJ2-3, with 8 bases matching TRBD1. CDR1 is SNHLY and CDR2 is FYNNEI in the germline V gene. Trimming took 6 bases from V and 2 from J; bases not matched to a gene: 4. The CDR3 runs to 14 residues. The CDR3 protein is CASRRGQVTDTQYF. CDR3 in DNA: TGTGCCAGCAGGAGGGGACAGGTCACAGATACGCAGTATTTT.

J is TRBJ2-7 and V is TRBV18, with 8 bases identical to TRBD1. Germline V lookup: CDR1 KGHSH, CDR2 LQKENI. The length of the CDR3 is 14 residues. V trimming: 6 bases; J trimming: 4 bases; junction bases outside the gene matches: 8. DNA for the CDR3: TGTGCCAGCTCGCGGGGACAGGAGTTGTACGAGCAGTACTTC. Its translation: CASSRGQELYEQYF. Full variable domain (rest looked up from reference TRBV18 and TRBJ2-7): NAGVMQNPRHLVRRRGQEARLRCSPMKGHSHVYWYRQLPEEGLKFMVYLQKENIIDESGMPKERFSAEFPKEGPSILRIQQVVRGDSAAYFCASSRGQELYEQYFGPGTRLTVT.

The genes are TRBV4-2 and TRBJ2-3, with D possibly being TRBD1 (5 bases). Trimming removed 0 bases at V and 8 bases at J, with 21 bases between. Germline V gene data show CDR1 as LGHNA and CDR2 as YNFKEQ. The CDR3 length is 17 residues. The CDR3: CASSQDLRQGPLATQYF. Written as DNA, the CDR3 is TGTGCCAGCAGCCAAGACTTAAGGCAGGGCCCTTTGGCTACGCAGTATTTT.

V gene TRBV29-1 combines with J gene TRBJ1-1; 7 bases align to TRBD1. Trimming removed 6 bases from V and 1 base from J; junction bases left unmatched: 5. Germline V gives CDR1 SQVTM, CDR2 ANQGSEA. The CDR3 is made up of 13 amino acids. The CDR3: CSVHNRGNTEAFF. The DNA for the CDR3 is TGCAGCGTCCACAACAGGGGGAACACTGAAGCTTTCTTT.

This clone was found once. The chain is built from TRBV18 and TRBJ1-6, with TRBD1 as a possible D gene (6 bases). The germline V gene encodes CDR1 KGHSH and CDR2 LQKENI. The CDR3 consists of 15 residues. With 5 bases removed from V and 7 bases from J, the gap between germline ends came to 15 bases. The CDR3 sequence is CASSENPGHNSPLHF. CDR3 DNA sequence: TGTGCCAGCTCAGAAAATCCGGGACACAATTCACCCCTCCACTTT.

The chain is built from TRBV5-4 and TRBJ2-5; 7 bases align to TRBD2. The V gene's germline CDR1 is SGHNT and CDR2 YYREEE (reference sequence). The CDR3 runs 14 residues. Trimming cost V 4 bases and J 3 bases; bases outside gene matches: 6. The CDR3 region is CASSREAGEETQYF. In DNA, the CDR3 is TGTGCCAGCAGCCGCGAGGCGGGGGAAGAGACCCAGTACTTC.

The CDR3, as DNA: TGTGCCATCAGTGAGGTAGTCGTAACTAGTCGGACCGGGGAGCTGTTTTTT. The encoded protein is CAISEVVVTSRTGELFF. This chain connects TRBV10-3 to TRBJ2-2; possibly TRBD2 for D (5 bases). The germline gives CDR1 ENHRY, CDR2 SYGVKD. The CDR3 is 17 amino acids. V was trimmed by 2 bases and J by 5 bases, leaving 18 bases between them.

In DNA form, the CDR3 reads TGTGCCAGCAGTACAGTACAGGGGGCCTCTTCCCTCCACTTT. Translation: CASSTVQGASSLHF. The rearrangement joins TRBV6-5 to TRBJ1-6; 9 nucleotides line up with TRBD1. The J segment lost 14 bases and the V segment lost 5 bases, leaving 10 bases of the junction unmatched. CDR1 and CDR2 from the germline V gene are MNHEY and SVGAGI. The CDR3 is 14 amino acids.

This clone was seen a single time. The genes are TRBV30 and TRBJ2-3; 11 bases agree with TRBD2. The germline V gene has CDR1 GTSNPN and CDR2 SVGIG (reference sequence). This CDR3 is 15 amino acids long. V shed 2 bases, J shed 4 bases, and the junction held 5 bases outside the gene matches. Written as DNA, the CDR3 is TGTGCCTGGAGTACCCTAGCGGGAGGCGCAGATACGCAGTATTTT. Translated, it gives CAWSTLAGGADTQYF.

A few counts support this clone. The chain combines TRBV28 with TRBJ2-7, with a possible D match to TRBD1 (6 bases). The length of the CDR3 is 16 residues. Deletions cut 5 bases from V and 1 base from J, with 18 bases between. Germline-derived CDR1 and CDR2 are MDHEN and SYDVKM. The CDR3 DNA reads TGTGCCAGCAGTCCCCCGACAGGCTGGAGGTCCTACGAGCAGTACTTC. This gives the protein CASSPPTGWRSYEQYF. The entire variable domain, with the rest obtained from reference TRBV28 and TRBJ2-7, is as follows: DVKVTQSSRYLVKRTGEKVFLECVQDMDHENMFWYRQDPGLGLRLIYFSYDVKMKEKGDIPEGYSVSREKKERFSLILESASTNQTSMYLCASSPPTGWRSYEQYFGPGTRLTVT.

This chain connects TRBV7-2 to TRBJ1-3; D is possibly TRBD1 (6 bases). The germline V gene has CDR1 SGHTA and CDR2 FQGNSA. This CDR3 spans 17 amino acids. The ends were cut back, 1 base at V and 1 base at J, with 14 bases in the middle. CDR3 loop: CASSLVATGLSGNTIYF. The CDR3 coding sequence is TGTGCCAGCAGCTTAGTGGCCACAGGGCTTTCTGGAAACACCATATATTTT.

The V call is TRBV10-3, the J call TRBJ2-1, with 7 positions matching TRBD1. The CDR3 length is 14 residues. The germline V gene encodes CDR1 ENHRY and CDR2 SYGVKD. Trimming took 6 bases from V and 5 from J; bases not matched to a gene: 7. The CDR3 coding sequence is TGTGCCATCAGCTCCGGGACAGCAGACAATGAGCAGTTCTTC. Protein product: CAISSGTADNEQFF.

The rearrangement uses TRBV6-5 and TRBJ2-1; 11 positions match TRBD2. The J segment lost 2 bases and the V segment lost 6 bases, leaving 3 bases of the junction unmatched. Germline CDR1 and CDR2: MNHEY and SVGAGI. The length of the CDR3 is 15 residues. CDR3 sequence (DNA): TGTGCCAGCAGAAGACTAGCGGGGACCTACAATGAGCAGTTCTTC. Its protein product is CASRRLAGTYNEQFF.

J is TRBJ1-1 and V is TRBV5-4; D is possibly TRBD1 (6 bases). CDR3 length: 14 amino acids. Germline CDR1 reads SGHNT; CDR2 reads YYREEE (reference sequence). V lost 6 bases, J lost 1 base, and 13 bases lay in between. CDR3 DNA: TGTGCCAGCATCCAACAGGGAGCGAACACTGAAGCTTTCTTT. It codes for CASIQQGANTEAFF.

The chain couples TRBV9 to TRBJ2-2; 8 bases fit TRBD1. Per the germline V gene, CDR1 is SGDLS and CDR2 is YYNGEE. V was pared by 4 bases and J by 0 bases, with 5 bases of the junction left unmatched. This CDR3 spans 16 amino acids. This CDR3 reads CASSNHRGANTGELFF. The CDR3 DNA sequence: TGTGCCAGCAGCAATCACAGGGGGGCGAACACCGGGGAGCTGTTTTTT.

The V call is TRBV6-5, the J call TRBJ1-1, with D uncertain. Germline assignment: CDR1 MNHEY and CDR2 SVGAGI. Trimming took off 10 bases at V and 2 bases at J, with 17 bases between the two ends. CDR3 length: 14 residues. CDR3 coding DNA: TGTGCCACCCGCCGCAGCGGGAGAAACACTGAAGCTTTCTTT. Its translation: CATRRSGRNTEAFF.

The rearrangement links TRBV11-1 to TRBJ2-3; TRBD2 aligns across 8 bases. The CDR3 totals 15 residues. Looked up from germline, CDR1 is SGHAT and CDR2 is FQDESV (reference sequence). With 4 bases clipped from V and 4 bases from J, the junction kept 7 bases outside the gene matches. The CDR3 DNA follows: TGTGCCAGCAGCTCTCAAGCGGGGGCTCCAGATACGCAGTATTTT. Encoded protein: CASSSQAGAPDTQYF.

The V and J genes are TRBV27 and TRBJ2-7; 11 bases match TRBD2. The V gene end was trimmed by 2 bases and the J gene end by 5 bases; junction bases not matched to a gene: 5. The CDR3 runs to 15 residues. Germline V gene lookup returns CDR1 MNHEY and CDR2 SMNVEV (reference sequence). The chain's CDR3 is CASSLTSGSGDEQYF. CDR3 nucleotide sequence: TGTGCCAGCAGTTTAACTAGCGGGAGTGGCGACGAGCAGTACTTC.